Given below is one T cell receptor beta chain in context. The antigen it binds to is not known. Base qualities are missing; no much larger clone stands one base away. For CDR1 and CDR2, the germline V gene (reference sequence) lists SEHNR and FQNEAQ. Measured from the cysteine to the phenylalanine, the CDR3 is 13 residues long. The DNA shown is the 39-base CDR3, in frame from base 1. V and J lose 10 bases and 5 bases, and a span of 17 bases separates them. This record belongs to a study of control samples from healthy donors and cancer patients (dated by TCRdb to between 2020 and 2021). The library was prepared using the immunoSEQ multiplex PCR assay. Held by TCRdb, this immuneACCESS table contains in-frame sequences only and omits some clones. Under half of the omission traces to an unresolved V gene where checked; the cause of the rest is unknown. The sample profile shows roughly 95,000 clones; approximately 93% of them were found once. The ten biggest clones cover 0.92% of the sample.

The source is a woman aged 25 to 39 in good health. The V and J genes are TRBV7-9 and TRBJ1-2; TRBD1 is a possible D gene, resting on 5 matching bases. The sequenced material came from blood. The CDR3 corresponds to CAIPLGVGYGYTF. Read as DNA, the sequence is TGTGCCATCCCGCTGGGGGTAGGGTATGGCTACACCTTC.